This is a list of T cell receptor beta chains from one sample in a study of blood T cell repertoires in COVID-19. The assay was immunoSEQ multiplex PCR, and TCRdb's table has in-frame clones only and misses some. Altogether hundreds of thousands of clones are present, more than 75% being singletons, with the ten largest covering 2.5% to 4%. Input material: peripheral blood. The receptors come from a woman aged 18-29 years who had recovered from COVID-19. The CDR3 runs from the conserved cysteine through the conserved F or W. A D gene is named only where the DNA matches it firmly. Clone size, where shown, is once, few, many, or a class for clones that have expanded.

d_call | j_call | clone_size | v_call | cdr3_nt | cdr3_aa
- | TRBJ2-2 | - | TRBV11-2 | TGTGCCAGCAGCTTAATGGTAGCGGAGAACACCGGGGAGCTGTTTTTT | CASSLMVAENTGELFF
TRBD1 | TRBJ1-4 | once | TRBV9 | TGTGCCAGCAGCGCAACTCAGGGGGCTAATGAAAAACTGTTTTTT | CASSATQGANEKLFF
TRBD1 | TRBJ1-1 | few | TRBV30 | TGTGCCTGGAGTAGAAATGACAGGGGGATCACTGAAGCTTTCTTT | CAWSRNDRGITEAFF
- | TRBJ1-5 | - | TRBV12-2 | TGTGCAAGTCGCTTAGCATGGGATTACAGGGGCAATCAGCCCCAGCATTTT | CASRLAWDYRGNQPQHF
- | TRBJ2-1 | - | TRBV6-2/TRBV6-3 | TGTGCCAGCAGTTGGACTATAACCCATGAGCAGTTCTTC | CASSWTITHEQFF
TRBD2 | TRBJ2-1 | - | TRBV7-2 | TGTGCCAGCAGCGTTACTAGCGGGAGGTCCTACAATGAGCAGTTCTTC | CASSVTSGRSYNEQFF
TRBD1 | TRBJ1-2 | - | TRBV4-3 | TGCGCCAGCAGCCCTACCCTTGGACAGGGTGGCGGCTACACCTTC | CASSPTLGQGGGYTF
- | TRBJ2-3 | - | TRBV6-2/TRBV6-3 | TGTGCCAGCAGTTACTTGACTAGGGCCGATACGCAGTATTTT | CASSYLTRADTQYF
TRBD1 | TRBJ1-6 | once | TRBV7-9 | TGTGCCAGCAGCCTATCGAACAGGGGGTACTCACCCCTCCACTTT | CASSLSNRGYSPLHF
- | TRBJ2-4 | - | TRBV30 | TGTGCCTGGAGTGTAGGGGTCCCAATAGCCAAAAACATTCAGTACTTC | CAWSVGVPIAKNIQYF
TRBD2 | TRBJ2-5 | - | TRBV5-4 | TGTGCCAGCAGCTCGGGACTAGCGGGCCTCCAAGAGACCCAGTACTTC | CASSSGLAGLQETQYF
TRBD2 | TRBJ2-2 | - | TRBV24-1 | TGTGCCACCCGAGCGGGAATGAACACCGGGGAGCTGTTTTTT | CATRAGMNTGELFF
TRBD1 | TRBJ2-3 | - | TRBV24-1 | TGTGCCACCAGTGATTTGCCCGGACAGGGGCCTTCCTCTAGCACAGATACGCAGTATTTT | CATSDLPGQGPSSSTDTQYF
- | TRBJ2-2 | - | TRBV11-3 | TGTGCCAGCAGCTTACTCGGCGGTAACACCGGGGAGCTGTTTTTT | CASSLLGGNTGELFF
TRBD1 | TRBJ1-4 | - | TRBV27 | TGTGCCAGCAGGACGGGGACAGCAACTAATGAAAAACTGTTTTTT | CASRTGTATNEKLFF
- | TRBJ2-1 | - | TRBV5-4 | TGTGCCAGCAGCGTCCTAACTAGCTCCTACAATGAGCAGTTCTTC | CASSVLTSSYNEQFF
- | TRBJ2-1 | - | TRBV4-1 | TGCGCCAGCAGCCAAGTGCGAGACTACTACAATGAGCAGTTCTTC | CASSQVRDYYNEQFF
- | TRBJ1-1 | - | TRBV9 | TGTGCCAGCAGCGTAGGAACAGCTGATCACCAAGCTTTCTTT | CASSVGTADHQAFF
TRBD1 | TRBJ1-2 | - | TRBV10-3 | TGTGCCATCAGTGTCCTAACAGGGGCGATCTATGGCTACACCTTC | CAISVLTGAIYGYTF
- | TRBJ2-1 | - | TRBV9 | TGTGCCAGCAGCGTAGGCGCTATGATTGACGGGACATTCTACAATGAGCAGTTCTTC | CASSVGAMIDGTFYNEQFF
- | TRBJ2-1 | - | TRBV7-9 | TGTGCCAGCAGCCCGGCCGGGACACTCTCCTACAATGAGCAGTTCTTC | CASSPAGTLSYNEQFF
TRBD1 | TRBJ2-2 | - | TRBV27 | TGTGCCAGCAGTTTTCTGTCTCCGGGACAGGGTGGGAGCACCGGGGAGCTGTTTTTT | CASSFLSPGQGGSTGELFF
TRBD2 | TRBJ2-1 | - | TRBV11-2 | TGTGCCAGCAGCTCGGGACTAGCGTCTTACAATGAGCAGTTCTTC | CASSSGLASYNEQFF
TRBD2 | TRBJ2-1 | - | TRBV9 | TGTGCCAGCAGCGTATTGGCGGGAGCCATCTACAATGAGCAGTTCTTC | CASSVLAGAIYNEQFF
- | TRBJ1-2 | few | TRBV18 | TGTGCCAGCTCATCCAATGACATCGTTTCTATTGGCTACACCTTC | CASSSNDIVSIGYTF
- | TRBJ2-2 | - | TRBV27 | TGTGCCAGCAGTTTATTTTCAGGGGACAACACCGGGGAGCTGTTTTTT | CASSLFSGDNTGELFF
TRBD1 | TRBJ2-5 | - | TRBV6-4 | TGTGCCAGCAGTTCCAGGTGGAAGGGGGCAGGGGAGACCCAGTACTTC | CASSSRWKGAGETQYF
TRBD1 | TRBJ1-3 | - | TRBV7-2 | TGTGCCAGCAGCCTGGACAGGGTGGATGGAAACACCATATATTTT | CASSLDRVDGNTIYF
- | TRBJ2-5 | - | TRBV29-1 | TGCAGCGTGGACTACCCCGCACCCCAAGAGACCCAGTACTTC | CSVDYPAPQETQYF
- | TRBJ1-2 | - | TRBV7-8 | TGTGCCAGCAGCCCCGGGACTTCGGGCTACACCTTC | CASSPGTSGYTF
- | TRBJ2-1 | - | TRBV30 | TGTGCCTGGAAGGGGCAGTTATCCTACAATGAGCAGTTCTTC | CAWKGQLSYNEQFF
TRBD1 | TRBJ1-2 | - | TRBV30 | TGTGCCTGGAGTAGACAGGGGGCTGGCGGCTACACCTTC | CAWSRQGAGGYTF
TRBD1 | TRBJ2-2 | - | TRBV2 | TGTGCCAGCGGAGACAGGGGGAACACCGGGGAGCTGTTTTTT | CASGDRGNTGELFF
TRBD2 | TRBJ2-1 | - | TRBV18 | TGTGCCAGCTCACCAGGTTCTAGCGGGAGGGTGGATGAGCAGTTCTTC | CASSPGSSGRVDEQFF
- | TRBJ2-5 | - | TRBV7-6 | TGTGCCAGCAGCTTCATTGGGGCACTACAAGAGACCCAGTACTTC | CASSFIGALQETQYF
- | TRBJ1-2 | - | TRBV20-1 | TGCAGTGCTAGATCTGGTAGTCCCCCGGAGTTC | CSARSGSPPEF
TRBD2 | TRBJ2-1 | - | TRBV18 | TGTGCCAGCTCATCAGCCTGGACTAGCCGGTCCGATGAGCAGTTCTTC | CASSSAWTSRSDEQFF
- | TRBJ2-1 | - | TRBV7-9 | TGTGCCAGCAGCTACGGACAGTTTTACAATGAGCAGTTCTTC | CASSYGQFYNEQFF
TRBD1 | TRBJ1-1 | - | TRBV14 | TGTGCCAGGTTCCTACAGGGGACTGGCACTGAAGCTTTCTTT | CARFLQGTGTEAFF
TRBD2 | TRBJ2-3 | - | TRBV27 | TGTGCCAGCAGTATAACCGGGACAGTGCTTACTAGCGGGGAGAACACAGATACGCAGTATTTT | CASSITGTVLTSGENTDTQYF